The 22 T cell receptor beta chains presented below share a single source sample, sequenced in a study of blood T cell repertoires in COVID-19. Here immunoSEQ multiplex PCR was the method, and the copy in TCRdb shows in-frame clones only, minus some. The sample holds about 140,000 clones; nearly 90% are singletons and the top ten take 1.8%. The sample taken for sequencing was peripheral blood. Receptors were obtained from a man aged 65 to 85 with acute or convalescent COVID-19.

V and J are TRBV2 and TRBJ2-7; 11 nucleotides align to TRBD1. Losses at the gene ends were 4 bases for V and 6 bases for J; bases not matched to a gene: 2. Germline lookup yields CDR1 SNHLY and CDR2 FYNNEI. The CDR3 runs to 13 residues. In DNA form, the CDR3 reads TGTGCCAGCAGTGGGACAGGGGGCGGCGAGCAGTACTTC. It codes for CASSGTGGGEQYF.

As DNA, the CDR3 is TGCGCCAGCAGCTTGGAAGCCACAGATACGCAGTATTTT. It encodes CASSLEATDTQYF. This chain uses TRBV5-1 with TRBJ2-3; D is ambiguous. This CDR3 has 13 amino acids. CDR1 is SGHRS, CDR2 YFSETQ, per germline. The V end was cut by 0 bases, the J end by 2 bases, with 4 bases between.

The genes are TRBV7-9 and TRBJ1-1, with a weak D call TRBD1 (5 bases). Trimming took 1 base from V and 4 from J, leaving 16 bases between them. There are 16 residues in the CDR3. Germline V gene sequence: CDR1 SEHNR, CDR2 FQNEAQ (reference sequence). For the CDR3, the DNA is TGTGCCAGCAGCTTAGGTGGCCCGCAAAGGGGCACTGAAGCTTTCTTT. Translation gives CASSLGGPQRGTEAFF.

The chain uses TRBV5-6 and TRBJ1-3; D not certain. Trimming stripped 2 bases from V and 0 bases from J, with 6 bases between. The CDR3 is made up of 14 amino acids. The V gene's germline CDR1 is SGHDT and CDR2 YYEEEE. The CDR3 here is CASSLSSSGNTIYF. As DNA, the CDR3 is TGTGCCAGCAGCTTATCGAGCTCTGGAAACACCATATATTTT.

CDR3 loop: CAISALGGTEAFF. The CDR3 DNA sequence: TGTGCCATCAGTGCCCTAGGCGGCACTGAAGCTTTCTTT. The V call is TRBV10-3, the J call TRBJ1-1; D gene uncertain. V was cut by 4 bases and J by 4 bases, with 10 bases left in between. Germline V lookup: CDR1 ENHRY, CDR2 SYGVKD. This CDR3 contains 13 residues.

The CDR3 loop is CASSLQGAADTQYF. The CDR3 DNA reads as TGTGCCAGCAGTCTACAGGGGGCGGCAGATACGCAGTATTTT. The gene calls are TRBV6-5 and TRBJ2-3, with 9 nucleotides matching TRBD1. The CDR3 loop spans 14 amino acids. CDR1 and CDR2 from the germline V gene are MNHEY and SVGAGI. Trimming took 5 bases from V and 4 from J; bases not matched to a gene: 4.

The gene calls are TRBV18 and TRBJ2-3; 10 bases agree with TRBD1. CDR1 and CDR2 from the germline V gene are KGHSH and LQKENI. There are 17 residues in the CDR3. The junction had 9 bases not matched to a gene; V was cut back by 6 bases and J by 0 bases. Here the CDR3 DNA reads TGTGCCAGCTCCCTGCAGAGACAGGGGGCAAGCACAGATACGCAGTATTTT. Its protein product is CASSLQRQGASTDTQYF.

This chain connects TRBV18 to TRBJ1-1, with TRBD1 as a possible D gene (6 bases). Looked up from germline, CDR1 is KGHSH and CDR2 is LQKENI. Trimming shortened V by 4 bases and J by 2 bases, and 8 bases separated the two germline ends. CDR3 length: 13 amino acids. The CDR3 DNA reads TGTGCCAGCTCACAGGGACAAAACACTGAAGCTTTCTTT. It encodes CASSQGQNTEAFF.

V gene TRBV7-2 combines with J gene TRBJ1-1; no clear D gene. Germline V gene data show CDR1 as SGHTA and CDR2 as FQGNSA. V lost 11 bases and J 0 bases, leaving 13 bases between the germline ends. The CDR3 contains 13 residues. For the CDR3, the DNA is TGTGCCGTAAAGAGGGAACTGAACACTGAAGCTTTCTTT. Translating it yields CAVKRELNTEAFF.

This rearrangement joins TRBV5-1 to TRBJ2-1, with 11 bases that match TRBD2. Germline V gene lookup returns CDR1 SGHRS and CDR2 YFSETQ. The CDR3 length is 17 residues. Trimming removed 4 bases from V and 1 base from J; junction bases left unmatched: 7. For the CDR3, the DNA is TGCGCCAGCAGCCGGCGGACTAGCGGGCCGTCCTACAATGAGCAGTTCTTC. Its translation: CASSRRTSGPSYNEQFF. The whole variable domain, filled in from reference TRBV5-1 and TRBJ2-1, reads KAGVTQTPRYLIKTRGQQVTLSCSPISGHRSVSWYQQTPGQGLQFLFEYFSETQRNKGNFPGRFSGRQFSNSRSEMNVSTLELGDSALYLCASSRRTSGPSYNEQFFGPGTRLTVL.

This sequence joins TRBV6-5 and TRBJ2-7, with D perhaps TRBD1 (5 bases). The germline gives CDR1 MNHEY, CDR2 SVGAGI. The CDR3 extends over 13 amino acids. V was pared by 3 bases and J by 0 bases, with 6 bases between. CDR3 in DNA: TGTGCCAGCAGTTATGACAGCTCCTACGAGCAGTACTTC. This encodes CASSYDSSYEQYF.

This chain joins TRBV5-1 and TRBJ2-3, with 7 bases matching TRBD1. V shed 4 bases and J 1 base; nucleotides not matched to a gene: 9. There are 16 residues in the CDR3. Germline values: CDR1 SGHRS, CDR2 YFSETQ. The CDR3 bases are TGCGCCAGCAGCCCGACAGGGCCGGGCGGCACAGATACGCAGTATTTT. This gives the protein CASSPTGPGGTDTQYF.

The rearrangement joins TRBV6-5 to TRBJ2-1, with 11 bases matching TRBD2. In germline, CDR1 is MNHEY, CDR2 SVGAGI. This CDR3 contains 15 residues. V dropped 6 bases and J dropped 7; count of bases not matched to a gene: 8. The CDR3 bases are TGTGCCAGCAGAACGACTAGCGGGGCGAATAATGAGCAGTTCTTC. Amino acids: CASRTTSGANNEQFF.

The chain combines TRBV6-1 with TRBJ2-3, with D unresolved. Per the germline V gene, CDR1 is MNHNS and CDR2 is SASEGT. This CDR3 comprises 13 residues. The germline V and J ends were trimmed by 0 bases and 2 bases, with 3 bases remaining between them. CDR3 loop: CASSEAYTDTQYF. Here the CDR3 DNA reads TGTGCCAGCAGTGAAGCGTACACAGATACGCAGTATTTT.

This chain uses TRBV19 with TRBJ1-5; D ambiguous. Germline CDR1 is LNHDA and CDR2 is SQIVND (reference sequence). The CDR3 is 13 residues long. V was pared by 3 bases and J by 4 bases, with 7 bases between. The CDR3 DNA sequence: TGTGCCAGTAGTATTGGAGGGAATCAGCCCCAGCATTTT. Translated, it gives CASSIGGNQPQHF.

The chain carries TRBV6-4 and TRBJ2-7; TRBD2 agrees at 8 bases. CDR3 size: 13 residues. The germline V gene encodes CDR1 MRHNA and CDR2 SNTAGT. Losses at the gene ends were 3 bases for V and 9 bases for J; bases not matched to a gene: 7. The DNA for the CDR3 is TGTGCCAGCAGTGAAGGTAGCGGGATTGTGCAGTACTTC. This gives the protein CASSEGSGIVQYF.

The chain links TRBV6-5 to TRBJ1-6; the D gene is possibly TRBD1 (6 bases). CDR1 MNHEY and CDR2 SVGAGI come from the germline V gene. The V end lost 7 bases, the J end lost 4 bases, and 11 bases lay between the germline ends. The CDR3 consists of 14 residues. DNA of the CDR3: TGTGCCAGCACCCGGACAGCTTATAATTCACCCCTCCACTTT. Translating it yields CASTRTAYNSPLHF.

Here the CDR3 reads CASSESTGGGQPQHF. For the CDR3, the DNA is TGCGCCAGCAGTGAGTCCACAGGGGGAGGTCAGCCCCAGCATTTT. V is TRBV10-1 and J is TRBJ1-5; 8 positions match TRBD1. Germline lookup yields CDR1 WNHNN and CDR2 SYGVQD (reference sequence). CDR3 length equals 15 residues. V trimming: 0 bases; J trimming: 6 bases; junction bases outside the gene matches: 4.

This clone came up a few times. V and J are TRBV29-1 and TRBJ2-7; D gene uncertain. The CDR3 covers 11 residues. Germline V gene sequence: CDR1 SQVTM, CDR2 ANQGSEA. V lost 7 bases and J lost 0, with 7 bases in between. CDR3 nucleotide sequence: TGCAGCGCTTCTAACTCCTACGAGCAGTACTTC. The encoded protein is CSASNSYEQYF.

The J gene is TRBJ2-7, the V gene TRBV5-1, with TRBD2 matching 9 bases. The CDR3 contains 17 residues. Germline trimming cut 3 bases from V and 5 bases from J; bases unmatched to any gene: 15. In germline, CDR1 is SGHRS, CDR2 YFSETQ. The DNA for the CDR3 is TGCGCCAGCAGCTCGGGCGCTTTAGCGGGAGAAGCCCACGAGCAGTACTTC. Its protein is CASSSGALAGEAHEQYF.

J is TRBJ1-4 and V is TRBV5-1; TRBD1 aligns across 7 bases. The V gene end was trimmed by 4 bases and the J gene end by 5 bases; junction bases not matched to a gene: 11. The CDR3 covers 16 residues. The germline V gene encodes CDR1 SGHRS and CDR2 YFSETQ. Here the CDR3 reads CASSLAIGTANEKLFF. The CDR3 DNA follows: TGCGCCAGCAGCCTTGCGATAGGGACAGCGAATGAAAAACTGTTTTTT. The entire variable domain, with the rest obtained from reference TRBV5-1 and TRBJ1-4, is as follows: KAGVTQTPRYLIKTRGQQVTLSCSPISGHRSVSWYQQTPGQGLQFLFEYFSETQRNKGNFPGRFSGRQFSNSRSEMNVSTLELGDSALYLCASSLAIGTANEKLFFGSGTQLSVL.

V usage is TRBV7-6 and J usage is TRBJ2-1, with a tentative D call TRBD2 (7 bases). The CDR3 contains 12 residues. Germline V gives CDR1 SGHVS, CDR2 FNYEAQ. The V end lost 2 bases, the J end lost 12 bases, and 11 bases lay between the germline ends. The CDR3 spells CASSLRGEGQFF. DNA for the CDR3: TGTGCCAGCAGCTTAAGGGGGGAGGGGCAGTTCTTC. Full variable domain (missing parts from reference TRBV7-6 and TRBJ2-1): GAGVSQSPRYKVTKRGQDVALRCDPISGHVSLYWYRQALGQGPEFLTYFNYEAQQDKSGLPNDRFSAERPEGSISTLTIQRTEQRDSAMYRCASSLRGEGQFFGPGTRLTVL.